One and the same sample provided the 25 T cell receptor beta chains below, sequenced in a study of long-term antiretroviral therapy in people with HIV. Survey-level resolution applied to immunoSEQ assay v3.0. Profiled with immunoSEQ multiplex PCR; TCRdb holds only in-frame clones, not every one. This table has under 45,000 clones, around 85% appearing once. This material consisted of unsorted PBMCs, taken 1.2 years after starting antiretroviral therapy. These receptors were collected from a woman between 45 and 65 years old with HIV.

V gene TRBV5-4 combines with J gene TRBJ2-2; TRBD1 agrees at 11 bases. Per the germline V gene, CDR1 is SGHNT and CDR2 is YYREEE (reference sequence). J lost 7 bases, V lost 2 bases, and 7 bases had no gene match. The CDR3 runs to 16 residues. CDR3 DNA sequence: TGTGCCAGCAGCTTCGGACAGGGGGCAATGAGCGGGGAGCTGTTTTTT. Translated: CASSFGQGAMSGELFF.

J is TRBJ2-2 and V is TRBV12-5; D remains unclear. The germline V gene has CDR1 LGHNT and CDR2 FRNRAP. Between the trimmed V and J ends, which lost 0 bases and 6 bases, there was a span of 11 bases. CDR3 length equals 15 residues. DNA of the CDR3: TGTGCTAGTGGTTTGGTGGCCACCGTGCCCGGGGAGCTGTTTTTT. Translation: CASGLVATVPGELFF.

This chain joins TRBV19 and TRBJ2-3; D is possibly TRBD2 (6 bases). The germline V and J ends were trimmed by 8 bases and 0 bases, with 18 bases remaining between them. CDR3 length equals 16 residues. Germline CDR1 reads LNHDA; CDR2 reads SQIVND (reference sequence). The DNA of the CDR3 is TGTGCCAGTTCTGGAGGGGCTACACCTAGCACAGATACGCAGTATTTT. Its translation is CASSGGATPSTDTQYF.

The gene calls are TRBV4-3 and TRBJ1-1; D gene unclear. V was clipped by 0 bases and J by 1 base, with 6 bases between them. The germline V gene has CDR1 LGHNA and CDR2 YSLEER. The CDR3 sequence is 14 residues long. This CDR3 is CASSQDAWNTEAFF. DNA of the CDR3: TGCGCCAGCAGCCAAGATGCCTGGAACACTGAAGCTTTCTTT.

The chain uses TRBV23-1 and TRBJ2-7; TRBD2 might be the D (5 bases). TRBV23-1 is annotated as an ORF whose role is uncertain. The CDR3 has 12 amino acids. V shed 3 bases and J shed 3 bases, with 6 bases lying between them. The CDR3 DNA reads as TGCGCCAGCAGTCACCGGGGCTACGAGCAGTACTTC. This translates into CASSHRGYEQYF.

The rearrangement links TRBV6-5 to TRBJ1-1; D possibly corresponds to TRBD1 (5 bases). The germline CDR1 and CDR2 sequences are MNHEY and SVGAGI. V was clipped by 8 bases and J by 3 bases, with 16 bases between them. The CDR3 consists of 14 residues. The CDR3 bases are TGTGCCAGCCACTGGACCGGGGGAGACACTGAAGCTTTCTTT. It specifies CASHWTGGDTEAFF.

The chain links TRBV9 to TRBJ1-3; possibly TRBD1 for D (6 bases). The V end was cut by 2 bases, the J end by 5 bases, with 11 bases between. This CDR3 comprises 14 residues. Per germline, CDR1 SGDLS and CDR2 YYNGEE. In DNA form, the CDR3 reads TGTGCCAGCAGCGTCACAGGGACGAGAAACACCATATATTTT. It codes for CASSVTGTRNTIYF.

This CDR3 reads CASSQDVLAGGHQETQYF. CDR3 sequence (DNA): TGTGCCAGCAGCCAAGACGTCCTAGCGGGGGGCCACCAAGAGACCCAGTACTTC. The chain carries TRBV4-2 and TRBJ2-5, with 11 bases lining up with TRBD2. Germline V gives CDR1 LGHNA, CDR2 YNFKEQ. This CDR3 is 18 amino acids long. V shed 0 bases, J shed 0 bases, and the junction held 6 bases outside the gene matches.

The chain carries TRBV7-6 and TRBJ2-5; D may match TRBD1 or TRBD2 (5 bases each). CDR3 length equals 15 residues. Trimming shortened V by 5 bases and J by 6 bases, and 19 bases separated the two germline ends. Germline CDR1 reads SGHVS; CDR2 reads FNYEAQ. This CDR3 is CASSPSRAQGQTQYF. The CDR3 nucleotides are TGTGCCAGCAGCCCGTCACGGGCTCAGGGACAGACCCAGTACTTC.

The rearrangement uses TRBV18 and TRBJ1-2, with 8 positions matching TRBD1. The length of the CDR3 is 14 residues. With 3 bases clipped from V and 8 bases from J, the junction kept 8 bases outside the gene matches. Germline values: CDR1 KGHSH, CDR2 LQKENI. CDR3 coding DNA: TGTGCCAGCTCACCGACTGACAGGGGAAAAGGCTACACCTTC. It specifies CASSPTDRGKGYTF.

This clone was seen only a few times. The rearrangement uses TRBV7-3 and TRBJ1-2, with D tentatively TRBD1 (5 bases). Germline assignment: CDR1 SGHTA and CDR2 FQGTGA. V lost 1 base and J 14 bases, leaving 11 bases between the germline ends. The CDR3 is made up of 11 amino acids. This CDR3 reads CASSLKTDITF. The CDR3 DNA sequence: TGTGCCAGCAGCTTAAAGACAGACATAACCTTC.

This clone is a singleton in its sample. V gene TRBV27 combines with J gene TRBJ2-7, with 9 bases identical to TRBD1. Germline CDR1 MNHEY, CDR2 SMNVEV (reference sequence). CDR3 length: 16 residues. Trimming removed 5 bases from V and 4 bases from J; junction bases left unmatched: 12. The CDR3 region has the DNA TGTGCCAGCAGTCCCTCCCCGGGACAGGGTGTTTACGAGCAGTACTTC. It yields the protein CASSPSPGQGVYEQYF.

J is TRBJ1-1 and V is TRBV6-5; D is ambiguous. The germline V gene has CDR1 MNHEY and CDR2 SVGAGI. Trimming pared 0 bases from V and 1 base from J, leaving 6 bases between. The CDR3 extends over 14 amino acids. The DNA for the CDR3 is TGTGCCAGCAGTTACTCGACCCAGAACACTGAAGCTTTCTTT. This sequence encodes CASSYSTQNTEAFF.

The chain couples TRBV19 to TRBJ1-1; D possibly corresponds to TRBD1 (6 bases). The V end lost 4 bases, the J end lost 3 bases, and 18 bases lay between the germline ends. CDR1 LNHDA and CDR2 SQIVND come from the germline V gene (reference sequence). This CDR3 has 16 residues. Here the CDR3 reads CASSRGAGGEYTEAFF. In nucleotides, the CDR3 is TGTGCCAGTAGTAGGGGGGCAGGCGGGGAGTACACTGAAGCTTTCTTT. Filled out from reference TRBV19 and TRBJ1-1, the complete variable domain reads DGGITQSPKYLFRKEGQNVTLSCEQNLNHDAMYWYRQDPGQGLRLIYYSQIVNDFQKGDIAEGYSVSREKKESFPLTVTSAQKNPTAFYLCASSRGAGGEYTEAFFGQGTRLTVV.

The chain joins TRBV7-9 to TRBJ1-3; weak D call: TRBD1 (6 bases). Germline values: CDR1 SEHNR, CDR2 FQNEAQ (reference sequence). V lost 1 base, J lost 6 bases, and 13 bases lay in between. The length of the CDR3 is 15 residues. The CDR3 is CASSLGGQPVNTIYF. CDR3 coding DNA: TGTGCCAGCAGCTTAGGGGGGCAGCCAGTAAACACCATATATTTT.

The chain employs TRBV7-6 and TRBJ2-1; D gene unclear. CDR3 size: 15 residues. Trimming took 4 bases from V and 6 from J, leaving 16 bases between them. Germline V gene data show CDR1 as SGHVS and CDR2 as FNYEAQ. CDR3 sequence (DNA): TGTGCCAGCAGCTCCGTGCGGAGCCCCATCAATGAGCAGTTCTTC. Translating it yields CASSSVRSPINEQFF.

The rearrangement joins TRBV19 to TRBJ1-5; no definite D call. The CDR3 runs to 13 residues. V lost 11 bases, J lost 0 bases, and 11 bases lay in between. The germline V gene has CDR1 LNHDA and CDR2 SQIVND (reference sequence). CDR3 in amino acids: CAAGPYSNQPQHF. The CDR3 region has the DNA TGTGCCGCGGGTCCCTATAGCAATCAGCCCCAGCATTTT.

By sample fraction, this clone is large. CDR3 sequence: CASSFGQLRPQHF. The CDR3, as DNA: TGTGCCAGCAGTTTCGGACAGCTCAGGCCCCAGCATTTT. The chain couples TRBV27 to TRBJ1-5; TRBD1 is a possible D gene (6 bases). The ends were cut back, 3 bases at V and 9 bases at J, with 12 bases in the middle. Germline assignment: CDR1 MNHEY and CDR2 SMNVEV (reference sequence). There are 13 residues in the CDR3.

The rearrangement links TRBV5-8 to TRBJ2-5; 14 positions agree with TRBD2. This CDR3 region has 14 residues. Trimming at V came to 5 bases and at J to 5 bases, leaving 2 bases not matched to a gene. Germline V CDR1 and CDR2: SGHTS, YDEGEE. The CDR3 nucleotides read TGTGCCAGCAGGCGGACTAGCGGGGGGGAGACCCAGTACTTC. Protein product: CASRRTSGGETQYF. Variable domain in full (rest from reference TRBV5-8 and TRBJ2-5): EAGVTQSPTHLIKTRGQQATLRCSPISGHTSVYWYQQALGLGLQFLLWYDEGEERNRGNFPPRFSGRQFPNYSSELNVNALELEDSALYLCASRRTSGGETQYFGPGTRLLVL.

The chain is built from TRBV12-5 and TRBJ2-1; D unclear. The germline CDR1 and CDR2 sequences are LGHNT and FRNRAP. The CDR3 has 12 residues. The ends were cut back, 6 bases at V and 4 bases at J, with 7 bases in the middle. CDR3 sequence (DNA): TGTGCTAGTGGGCCGCAGTACAATGAGCAGTTCTTC. Protein sequence: CASGPQYNEQFF.

This sequence joins TRBV21-1 and TRBJ1-2. TRBV21-1 is a pseudogene. The CDR3 covers 14 residues. CDR3 DNA: TGTGCCAGCAGCGATTCGGGTCCGGACTATGGCTACACCTTC. Its protein is CASSDSGPDYGYTF.

V is TRBV10-1 and J is TRBJ1-5, with TRBD1 matching over 12 bases. Germline V CDR1 and CDR2: WNHNN, SYGVQD (reference sequence). The CDR3 totals 15 residues. J lost 6 bases, V lost 6 bases, and 6 bases had no gene match. This CDR3 reads CASRTGQGAGQPQHF. In DNA form, the CDR3 reads TGCGCCAGCAGGACGGGACAGGGGGCAGGTCAGCCCCAGCATTTT.

The chain combines TRBV4-1 with TRBJ2-1; TRBD2 aligns across 11 bases. The germline V gene encodes CDR1 MGHRA and CDR2 YSYEKL. The CDR3 sequence is 16 residues long. With 4 bases clipped from V and 4 bases from J, the junction kept 6 bases outside the gene matches. The CDR3 nucleotides are TGCGCCAGCAGCCCCAGACTAGCGGGAATTTACAATGAGCAGTTCTTC. It translates to CASSPRLAGIYNEQFF.

The CDR3 bases are TGTGCCTGGAGCAGACTAGGGGGAGATGAGCAGTTCTTC. As protein: CAWSRLGGDEQFF. The chain carries TRBV30 and TRBJ2-1; D might be TRBD1 or TRBD2, each matching 6 bases. The CDR3 loop spans 13 amino acids. Per germline, CDR1 GTSNPN and CDR2 SVGIG (reference sequence). The V gene lost 3 bases and the J gene lost 8 bases, with 14 bases spanning the gap.

This chain connects TRBV11-2 to TRBJ2-3, with D possibly matching TRBD1 (6 bases). The CDR3 covers 14 residues. The ends were cut back, 3 bases at V and 4 bases at J, with 11 bases in the middle. Germline CDR1 is SGHAT and CDR2 is FQNNGV. The CDR3 sequence: CASSLQGRPDTQYF. The CDR3 coding sequence is TGTGCCAGCAGCTTGCAGGGGAGACCAGATACGCAGTATTTT.